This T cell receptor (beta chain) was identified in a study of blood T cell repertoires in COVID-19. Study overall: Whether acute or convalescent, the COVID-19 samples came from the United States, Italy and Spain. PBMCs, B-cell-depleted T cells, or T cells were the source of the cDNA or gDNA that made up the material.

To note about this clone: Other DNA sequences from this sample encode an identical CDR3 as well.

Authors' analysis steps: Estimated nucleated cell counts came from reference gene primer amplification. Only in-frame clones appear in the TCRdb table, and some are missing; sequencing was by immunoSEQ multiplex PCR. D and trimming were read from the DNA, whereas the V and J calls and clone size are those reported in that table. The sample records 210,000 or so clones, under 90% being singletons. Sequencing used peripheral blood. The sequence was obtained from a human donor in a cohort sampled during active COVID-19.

CDR3 region: CSGFRVETDTQYF. In nucleotides, the CDR3 is TGCAGCGGCTTCAGGGTTGAAACAGATACGCAGTATTTT. This chain uses TRBV29-1 with TRBJ2-3, with D possibly TRBD1 on 5 matching bases. This CDR3 comprises 13 residues. The germline V and J ends were trimmed by 7 bases and 3 bases, with 14 bases remaining between them. Germline V gene sequence: CDR1 SQVTM, CDR2 ANQGSEA.